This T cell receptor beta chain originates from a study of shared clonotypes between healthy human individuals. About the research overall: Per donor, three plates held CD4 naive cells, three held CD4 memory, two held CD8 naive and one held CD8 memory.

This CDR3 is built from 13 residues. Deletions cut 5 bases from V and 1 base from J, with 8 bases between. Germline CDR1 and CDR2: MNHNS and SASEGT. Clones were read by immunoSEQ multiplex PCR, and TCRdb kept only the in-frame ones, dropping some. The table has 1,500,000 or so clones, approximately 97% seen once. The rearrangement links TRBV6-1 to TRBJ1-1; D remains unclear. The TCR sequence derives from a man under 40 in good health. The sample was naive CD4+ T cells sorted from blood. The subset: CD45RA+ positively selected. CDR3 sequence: CASSRAWNTEAFF. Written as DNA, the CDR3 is TGTGCCAGCAGTAGGGCTTGGAACACTGAAGCTTTCTTT.